What follows are 21 T cell receptor beta chains derived from one specimen sequenced in a study of T cell changes during pregnancy in multiple sclerosis. The data were produced by immunoSEQ multiplex PCR, yet TCRdb's version contains in-frame clones alone and is incomplete. The sample lists 40,000 to 50,000 clones; around 93% were seen once. The sample was CD4+ T cells from peripheral blood mononuclear cells, taken in the third trimester of pregnancy. These TCRs come from a female donor with multiple sclerosis, enrolled in a pregnancy study.

This clone was seen only once. This chain connects TRBV13 to TRBJ2-3; 14 nucleotides match TRBD2. Germline loops: CDR1 PRHDT, CDR2 FYEKMQ (reference sequence). This CDR3 contains 17 residues. The ends lost 6 bases at V and 6 bases at J; junction bases unmatched: 11. The CDR3 spells CASSSKGTSGSMDTQYF. The CDR3 coding sequence is TGTGCCAGCAGTTCCAAAGGGACTAGCGGGAGTATGGATACGCAGTATTTT.

The chain combines TRBV19 with TRBJ1-3; 10 bases map to TRBD1. Germline-derived CDR1 and CDR2 are LNHDA and SQIVND (reference sequence). The V and J ends lost 6 bases and 4 bases, in that order; junction bases with no gene match: 12. CDR3 length: 17 residues. CDR3 nucleotide sequence: TGTGCCAGTAGCCTCACCCCAATGACAGGGGGCGGAAACACCATATATTTT. This codes for CASSLTPMTGGGNTIYF.

The rearrangement joins TRBV11-3 to TRBJ2-3; perhaps TRBD1 as D (6 bases). Germline loops: CDR1 SGHNT, CDR2 YENEEA. V was clipped by 5 bases and J by 4 bases, with 19 bases between them. The CDR3 is 16 residues long. In DNA form, the CDR3 reads TGTGCCAGCAGCAAAGGGGGTACTACCTGGGCAGATACGCAGTATTTT. Protein: CASSKGGTTWADTQYF.

The CDR3 DNA is TGTGCCAGCAGTTTGGAGGCCCCCCCTGAAGCTTTCTTT. Its translation is CASSLEAPPEAFF. V and J are TRBV28 and TRBJ1-1, with D unclear. This CDR3 has 13 residues. Deletions cut 3 bases from V and 6 bases from J, with 11 bases between. From germline, CDR1 is MDHEN and CDR2 SYDVKM. The entire variable domain, with the rest obtained from reference TRBV28 and TRBJ1-1, is as follows: DVKVTQSSRYLVKRTGEKVFLECVQDMDHENMFWYRQDPGLGLRLIYFSYDVKMKEKGDIPEGYSVSREKKERFSLILESASTNQTSMYLCASSLEAPPEAFFGQGTRLTVV.

This chain uses TRBV5-4 with TRBJ1-1; D not certain. V shed 0 bases and J shed 4 bases, with 10 bases lying between them. This CDR3 has 14 residues. Per the germline V gene, CDR1 is SGHNT and CDR2 is YYREEE (reference sequence). The CDR3 region is CASSLERVGTEAFF. DNA of the CDR3: TGTGCCAGCAGCTTGGAGAGGGTCGGCACTGAAGCTTTCTTT.

This chain connects TRBV5-8 to TRBJ2-1, with no clear D. CDR3 length equals 15 residues. The V end lost 4 bases, the J end lost 0 bases, and 11 bases lay between the germline ends. Germline V gives CDR1 SGHTS, CDR2 YDEGEE. CDR3 in DNA: TGTGCCAGCAGCCACTCTACCCGCTCCTACAATGAGCAGTTCTTC. It codes for CASSHSTRSYNEQFF.

The chain links TRBV7-2 to TRBJ2-1, with D possibly TRBD1 on 5 matching bases. Germline V gene data show CDR1 as SGHTA and CDR2 as FQGNSA. The V and J ends lost 1 base and 4 bases respectively, with 11 bases between them. This CDR3 is built from 15 residues. The CDR3 DNA reads TGTGCCAGCAGCTTAGGTCAGGGTAGGTACAATGAGCAGTTCTTC. Translation: CASSLGQGRYNEQFF.

The rearrangement uses TRBV28 and TRBJ2-7; D gene ambiguous. The CDR3 is made up of 14 amino acids. The germline CDR1 and CDR2 sequences are MDHEN and SYDVKM. Trimming took 3 bases from V and 3 from J, leaving 12 bases between them. The CDR3 coding sequence is TGTGCCAGCAGTTTTCAGCGCCCATACTACGAGCAGTACTTC. Residues: CASSFQRPYYEQYF.

V is TRBV2 and J is TRBJ2-3, with TRBD1 as a possible D gene (8 bases). This CDR3 is built from 14 residues. Germline V CDR1 and CDR2: SNHLY, FYNNEI. Trimming left V 10 bases short and J 4 bases short, with 18 bases between. CDR3 in DNA: TGTGCCACGGCGACAGGGGAGGGTCCAGATACGCAGTATTTT. Translating gives CATATGEGPDTQYF. Together with reference TRBV2 and TRBJ2-3, the CDR3 gives the full variable domain: EPEVTQTPSHQVTQMGQEVILRCVPISNHLYFYWYRQILGQKVEFLVSFYNNEISEKSEIFDDQFSVERPDGSNFTLKIRSTKLEDSAMYFCATATGEGPDTQYFGPGTRLTVL.

V and J are TRBV5-1 and TRBJ1-1, with 7 bases fitting TRBD1. CDR3 size: 14 residues. Unmatched junction bases numbered 8, after V lost 8 bases and J lost 1 base. Germline V CDR1 and CDR2: SGHRS, YFSETQ. This chain's CDR3 is CASRRDRANTEAFF. Here the CDR3 DNA reads TGCGCCAGTAGGAGAGACAGGGCGAACACTGAAGCTTTCTTT. Full variable domain (missing parts from reference TRBV5-1 and TRBJ1-1): KAGVTQTPRYLIKTRGQQVTLSCSPISGHRSVSWYQQTPGQGLQFLFEYFSETQRNKGNFPGRFSGRQFSNSRSEMNVSTLELGDSALYLCASRRDRANTEAFFGQGTRLTVV.

The chain employs TRBV30 and TRBJ2-7; the match to TRBD2 covers 8 bases. CDR3 length: 13 amino acids. Trimming at V came to 3 bases and at J to 4 bases, leaving 5 bases not matched to a gene. Germline CDR1 reads GTSNPN; CDR2 reads SVGIG (reference sequence). CDR3 region: CAWSPGGSYEQYF. CDR3 in DNA: TGTGCCTGGAGCCCGGGGGGGTCTTACGAGCAGTACTTC.

This clone was recorded only once. This rearrangement joins TRBV7-8 to TRBJ2-1; the match to TRBD1 covers 8 bases. Looked up from germline, CDR1 is SGHVS and CDR2 is FQNEAQ. J was trimmed by 10 bases and V by 5 bases; bases with no gene match: 4. The CDR3 loop spans 12 amino acids. CDR3 loop: CASSPDRGEQFF. CDR3 nucleotide sequence: TGTGCCAGCAGCCCCGACAGGGGAGAGCAGTTCTTC.

The chain has TRBV15 and TRBJ2-7, with 9 bases matching TRBD1. This CDR3 region has 14 residues. Germline loops: CDR1 LNHNV, CDR2 YYDKDF (reference sequence). V was pared by 5 bases and J by 6 bases, with 8 bases of the junction left unmatched. This CDR3 is CATSGTGNPLEQYF. Here the CDR3 DNA reads TGTGCCACCAGCGGGACAGGGAACCCACTCGAGCAGTACTTC.

The chain employs TRBV9 and TRBJ2-4, with 8 bases matching TRBD2. With V trimmed by 3 bases and J by 8 bases, 10 bases remained unmatched. The CDR3 has 15 residues. CDR1 is SGDLS and CDR2 is YYNGEE in the germline V gene. CDR3 in amino acids: CASSAGGSGGDIQYF. The CDR3 nucleotides are TGTGCCAGCAGCGCGGGGGGGTCAGGTGGGGACATTCAGTACTTC.

The chain has TRBV7-9 and TRBJ2-1; D ambiguous. The ends were cut back, 3 bases at V and 8 bases at J, with 20 bases in the middle. The CDR3 extends over 16 amino acids. CDR1 is SEHNR, CDR2 FQNEAQ, per germline (reference sequence). The CDR3 protein is CASSFGTKAGGDEQFF. The CDR3 DNA follows: TGTGCCAGCAGCTTTGGTACAAAGGCCGGCGGCGATGAGCAGTTCTTC.

The chain is built from TRBV28 and TRBJ2-1; 7 positions match TRBD2. The CDR3 is 15 residues long. The trim removed 5 bases at V and 7 bases at J, leaving 11 bases unmatched. In germline, CDR1 is MDHEN, CDR2 SYDVKM. The CDR3 DNA reads TGTGCCAGCAGTAGACCAGCGGGAATGGAAAATGAGCAGTTCTTC. As protein: CASSRPAGMENEQFF.

This clone was counted once. The chain joins TRBV7-9 to TRBJ1-1; D uncertain. V gave up 5 bases and J gave up 4 bases, with 8 bases separating them. This CDR3 contains 12 residues. Germline V gene sequence: CDR1 SEHNR, CDR2 FQNEAQ (reference sequence). This CDR3 reads CASSPRSTEAFF. The CDR3 DNA is TGTGCCAGCAGCCCTAGGAGCACTGAAGCTTTCTTT.

The chain couples TRBV28 to TRBJ1-2, with 11 bases that match TRBD1. Germline assignment: CDR1 MDHEN and CDR2 SYDVKM. The CDR3 is 16 residues long. Unmatched junction bases numbered 7, after V lost 3 bases and J lost 4 bases. The CDR3, as DNA: TGTGCCAGCAGTTTTTCCCGGACAGGGGGCAGCTATGGCTACACCTTC. Protein sequence: CASSFSRTGGSYGYTF.

This chain connects TRBV7-2 to TRBJ2-3; TRBD2 is a possible D gene (5 bases). CDR1 is SGHTA and CDR2 is FQGNSA in the germline V gene. This CDR3 has 14 residues. Trimming removed 8 bases at V and 0 bases at J, with 12 bases between. The CDR3 reads CASRLGVSTDTQYF. In DNA, the CDR3 is TGTGCCAGCCGCCTGGGAGTCAGCACAGATACGCAGTATTTT.

The chain recombines TRBV4-1 with TRBJ2-7; D remains unclear. The CDR3 is 13 amino acids. Trimming cost V 4 bases and J 1 base, with 8 bases left between them. CDR1 and CDR2 (germline): MGHRA, YSYEKL. As DNA, the CDR3 is TGCGCCAGCAGCCCATCTAGATCCTACGAGCAGTACTTC. Translated, it gives CASSPSRSYEQYF.

This chain connects TRBV19 to TRBJ2-7; 8 bases map to TRBD1. In germline, CDR1 is LNHDA, CDR2 SQIVND (reference sequence). The J segment lost 4 bases and the V segment lost 9 bases, leaving 11 bases of the junction unmatched. The CDR3 spans 14 residues. As DNA, the CDR3 is TGTGCCAGCCAGGAACAGGGGGGTTCTTACGAGCAGTACTTC. This sequence encodes CASQEQGGSYEQYF.